The entry below gives a single TCR beta chain sequence along with its context. The PCR ran on 60 Vbeta and 13 Jbeta primers. Clones were sequenced by immunoSEQ multiplex PCR, and TCRdb holds only the in-frame ones, with some missing. The table has roughly 220,000 clones, roughly 84% seen once. Germline V CDR1 and CDR2: LNHDA, SQIVND (reference sequence). This CDR3 contains 16 residues. V was pared by 5 bases and J by 4 bases, with 7 bases of the junction left unmatched. This record comes from a study of cytomegalovirus exposure and HLA in healthy donors. This sequence was found in a man aged 45-65 years in good health and CMV-seronegative. V gene TRBV19 combines with J gene TRBJ1-5; the match to TRBD1 covers 11 bases. Source material: PBMCs. The DNA of the CDR3 is TGTGCCAGTAGTTCCCGGACAGGGGGCAATAATCAGCCCCAGCATTTT. Its protein product is CASSSRTGGNNQPQHF.